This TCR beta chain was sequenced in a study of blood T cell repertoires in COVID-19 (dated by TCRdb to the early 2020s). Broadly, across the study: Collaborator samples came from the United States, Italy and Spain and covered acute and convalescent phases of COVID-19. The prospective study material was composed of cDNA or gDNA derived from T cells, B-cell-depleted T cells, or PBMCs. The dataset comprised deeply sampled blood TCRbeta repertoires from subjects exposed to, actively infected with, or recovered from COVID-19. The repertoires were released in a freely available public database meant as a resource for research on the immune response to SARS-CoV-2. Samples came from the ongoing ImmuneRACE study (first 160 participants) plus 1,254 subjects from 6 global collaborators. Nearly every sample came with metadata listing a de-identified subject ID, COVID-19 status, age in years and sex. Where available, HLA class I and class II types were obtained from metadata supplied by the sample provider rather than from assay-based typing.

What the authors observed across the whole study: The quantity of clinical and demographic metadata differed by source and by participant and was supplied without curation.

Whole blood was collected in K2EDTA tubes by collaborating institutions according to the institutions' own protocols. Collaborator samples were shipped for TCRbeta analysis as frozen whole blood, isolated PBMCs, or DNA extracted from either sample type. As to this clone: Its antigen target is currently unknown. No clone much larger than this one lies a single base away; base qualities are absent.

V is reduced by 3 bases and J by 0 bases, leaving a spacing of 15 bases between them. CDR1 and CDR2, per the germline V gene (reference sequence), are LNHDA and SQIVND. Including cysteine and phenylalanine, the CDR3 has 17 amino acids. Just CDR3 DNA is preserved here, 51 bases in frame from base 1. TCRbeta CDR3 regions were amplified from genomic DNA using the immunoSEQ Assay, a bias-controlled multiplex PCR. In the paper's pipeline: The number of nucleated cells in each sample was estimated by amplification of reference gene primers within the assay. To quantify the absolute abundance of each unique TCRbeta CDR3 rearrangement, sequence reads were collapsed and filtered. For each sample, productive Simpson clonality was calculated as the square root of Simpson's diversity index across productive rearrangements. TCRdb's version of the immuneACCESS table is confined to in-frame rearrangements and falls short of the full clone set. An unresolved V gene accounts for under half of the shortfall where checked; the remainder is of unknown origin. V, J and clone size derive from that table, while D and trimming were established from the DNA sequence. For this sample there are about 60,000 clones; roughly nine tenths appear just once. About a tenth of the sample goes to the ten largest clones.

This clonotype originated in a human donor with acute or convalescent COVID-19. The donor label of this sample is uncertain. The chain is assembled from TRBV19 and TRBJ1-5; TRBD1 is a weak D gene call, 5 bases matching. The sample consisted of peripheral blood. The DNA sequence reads TGTGCCAGTAGTATGGCGGGGCGGGTCTATAGCAATCAGCCCCAGCATTTT. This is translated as CASSMAGRVYSNQPQHF. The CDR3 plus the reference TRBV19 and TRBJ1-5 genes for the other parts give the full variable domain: DGGITQSPKYLFRKEGQNVTLSCEQNLNHDAMYWYRQDPGQGLRLIYYSQIVNDFQKGDIAEGYSVSREKKESFPLTVTSAQKNPTAFYLCASSMAGRVYSNQPQHFGDGTRLSIL.